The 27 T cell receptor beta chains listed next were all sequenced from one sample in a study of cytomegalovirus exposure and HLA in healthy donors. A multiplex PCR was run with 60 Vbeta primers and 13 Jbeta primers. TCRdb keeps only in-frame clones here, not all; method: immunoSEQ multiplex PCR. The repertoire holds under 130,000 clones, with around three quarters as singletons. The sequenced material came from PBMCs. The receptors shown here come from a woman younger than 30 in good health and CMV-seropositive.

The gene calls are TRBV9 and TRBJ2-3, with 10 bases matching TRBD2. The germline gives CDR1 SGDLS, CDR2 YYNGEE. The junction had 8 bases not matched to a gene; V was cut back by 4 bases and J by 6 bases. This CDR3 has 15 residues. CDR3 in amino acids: CASSPTSGVGDTQYF. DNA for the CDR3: TGTGCCAGCAGCCCCACTAGCGGGGTCGGGGATACGCAGTATTTT. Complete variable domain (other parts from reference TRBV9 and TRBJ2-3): DSGVTQTPKHLITATGQRVTLRCSPRSGDLSVYWYQQSLDQGLQFLIQYYNGEERAKGNILERFSAQQFPDLHSELNLSSLELGDSALYFCASSPTSGVGDTQYFGPGTRLTVL.

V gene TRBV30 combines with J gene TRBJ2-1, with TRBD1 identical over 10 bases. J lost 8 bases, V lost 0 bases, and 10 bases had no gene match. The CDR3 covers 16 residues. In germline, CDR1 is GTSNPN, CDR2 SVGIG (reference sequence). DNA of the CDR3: TGTGCCTGGAGTGTAAGCCCCGGACAGGGGGATGATGAGCAGTTCTTC. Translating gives CAWSVSPGQGDDEQFF.

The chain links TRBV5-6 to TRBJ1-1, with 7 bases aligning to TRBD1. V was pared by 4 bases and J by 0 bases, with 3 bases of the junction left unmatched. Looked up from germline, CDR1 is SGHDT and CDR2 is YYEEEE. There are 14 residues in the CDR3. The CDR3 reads CASSQDRMNTEAFF. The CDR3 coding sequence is TGTGCCAGCAGCCAGGACAGGATGAACACTGAAGCTTTCTTT. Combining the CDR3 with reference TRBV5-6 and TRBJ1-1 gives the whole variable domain DAGVTQSPTHLIKTRGQQVTLRCSPKSGHDTVSWYQQALGQGPQFIFQYYEEEERQRGNFPDRFSGHQFPNYSSELNVNALLLGDSALYLCASSQDRMNTEAFFGQGTRLTVV.

CDR3 in DNA: TGTGCCAGCAGTGGACAGGGGACAAACACCGGGGAGCTGTTTTTT. It is translated as CASSGQGTNTGELFF. The gene calls are TRBV2 and TRBJ2-2; 8 bases match TRBD1. The CDR3 extends over 15 amino acids. The trim removed 4 bases at V and 2 bases at J, leaving 3 bases unmatched. CDR1 and CDR2 (germline): SNHLY, FYNNEI.

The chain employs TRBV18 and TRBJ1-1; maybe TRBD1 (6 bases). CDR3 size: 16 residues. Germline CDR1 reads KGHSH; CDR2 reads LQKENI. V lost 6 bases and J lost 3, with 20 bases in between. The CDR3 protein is CASSLQTGLGDTEAFF. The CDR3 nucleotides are TGTGCCAGCTCGCTACAGACAGGACTGGGAGACACTGAAGCTTTCTTT. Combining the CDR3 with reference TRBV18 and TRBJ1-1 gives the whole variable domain NAGVMQNPRHLVRRRGQEARLRCSPMKGHSHVYWYRQLPEEGLKFMVYLQKENIIDESGMPKERFSAEFPKEGPSILRIQQVVRGDSAAYFCASSLQTGLGDTEAFFGQGTRLTVV.

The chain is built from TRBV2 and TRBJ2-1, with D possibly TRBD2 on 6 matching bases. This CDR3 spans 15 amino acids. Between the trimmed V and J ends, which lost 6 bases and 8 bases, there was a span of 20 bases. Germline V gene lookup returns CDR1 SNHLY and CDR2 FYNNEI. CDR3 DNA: TGTGCCAGCAGAGGACTACCCCGAATTAAGGATGAGCAGTTCTTC. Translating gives CASRGLPRIKDEQFF.

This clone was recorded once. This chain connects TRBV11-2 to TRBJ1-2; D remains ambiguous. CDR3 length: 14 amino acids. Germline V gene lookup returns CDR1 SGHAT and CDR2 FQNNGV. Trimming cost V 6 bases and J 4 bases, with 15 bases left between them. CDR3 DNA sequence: TGTGCCAGCAGAGGACTGGGTTGGCTCTATGGCTACACCTTC. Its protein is CASRGLGWLYGYTF.

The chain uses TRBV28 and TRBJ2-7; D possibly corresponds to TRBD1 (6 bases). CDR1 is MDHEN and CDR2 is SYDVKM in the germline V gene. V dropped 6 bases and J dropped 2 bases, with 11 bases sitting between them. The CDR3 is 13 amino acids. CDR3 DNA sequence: TGTGCCAGCAGCCCGGGACAAACCTACGAGCAGTACTTC. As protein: CASSPGQTYEQYF.

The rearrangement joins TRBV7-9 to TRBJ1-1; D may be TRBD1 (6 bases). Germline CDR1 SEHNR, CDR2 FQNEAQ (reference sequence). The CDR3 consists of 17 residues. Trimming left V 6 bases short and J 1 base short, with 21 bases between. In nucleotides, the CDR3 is TGTGCCAGCAGAGGAAGCTTCGGGACACCGAGGAACACTGAAGCTTTCTTT. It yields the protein CASRGSFGTPRNTEAFF.

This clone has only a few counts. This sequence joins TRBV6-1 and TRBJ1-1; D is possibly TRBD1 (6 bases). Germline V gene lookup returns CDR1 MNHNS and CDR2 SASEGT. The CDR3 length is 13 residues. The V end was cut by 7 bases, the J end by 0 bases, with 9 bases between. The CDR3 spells CASKGTLNTEAFF. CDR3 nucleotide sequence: TGTGCCAGCAAGGGGACACTGAACACTGAAGCTTTCTTT.

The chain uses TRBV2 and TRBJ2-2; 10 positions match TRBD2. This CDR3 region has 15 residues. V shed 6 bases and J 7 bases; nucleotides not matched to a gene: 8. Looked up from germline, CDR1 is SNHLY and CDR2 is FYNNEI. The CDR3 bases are TGTGCCAGCAGGGGAGCGGGGGGGCCGGTCGGGGAGCTGTTTTTT. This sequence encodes CASRGAGGPVGELFF.

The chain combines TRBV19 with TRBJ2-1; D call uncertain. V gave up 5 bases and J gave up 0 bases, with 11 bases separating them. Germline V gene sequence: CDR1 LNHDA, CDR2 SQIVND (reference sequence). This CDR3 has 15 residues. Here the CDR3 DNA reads TGTGCCAGTAGTCCCGAACAAAGCTCCTACAATGAGCAGTTCTTC. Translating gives CASSPEQSSYNEQFF.

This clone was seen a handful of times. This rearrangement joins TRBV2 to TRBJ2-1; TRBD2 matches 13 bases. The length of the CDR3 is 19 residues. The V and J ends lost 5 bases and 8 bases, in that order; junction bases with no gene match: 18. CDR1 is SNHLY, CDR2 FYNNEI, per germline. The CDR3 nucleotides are TGTGCCAGCAGTAAAACCCTACTAGCGGGAGGGCCGTCGGGGGATGAGCAGTTCTTC. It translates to CASSKTLLAGGPSGDEQFF.

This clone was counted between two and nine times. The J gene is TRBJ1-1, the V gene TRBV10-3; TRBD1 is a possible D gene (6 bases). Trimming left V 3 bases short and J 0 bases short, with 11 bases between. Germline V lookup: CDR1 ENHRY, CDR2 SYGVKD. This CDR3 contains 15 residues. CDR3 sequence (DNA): TGTGCCATCAGTGATGGGGACACCTTGAACACTGAAGCTTTCTTT. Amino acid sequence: CAISDGDTLNTEAFF.

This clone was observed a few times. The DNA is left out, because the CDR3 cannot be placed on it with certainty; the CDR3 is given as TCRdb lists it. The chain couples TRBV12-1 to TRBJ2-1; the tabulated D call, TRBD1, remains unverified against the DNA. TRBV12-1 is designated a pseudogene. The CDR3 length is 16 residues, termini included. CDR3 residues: CASSFGRGTGPNEQFF.

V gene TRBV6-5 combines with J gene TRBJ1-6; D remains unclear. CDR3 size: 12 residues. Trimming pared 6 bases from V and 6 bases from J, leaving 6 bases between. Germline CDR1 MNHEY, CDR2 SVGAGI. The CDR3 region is CASRRLNSPLHF. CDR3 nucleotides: TGTGCCAGCAGGCGGCTTAATTCACCCCTCCACTTT.

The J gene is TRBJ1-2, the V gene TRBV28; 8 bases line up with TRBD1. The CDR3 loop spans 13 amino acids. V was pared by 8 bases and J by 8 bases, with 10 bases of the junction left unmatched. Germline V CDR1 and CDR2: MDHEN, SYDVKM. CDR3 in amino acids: CASLETGVGGYTF. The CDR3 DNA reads TGTGCCAGCCTTGAGACAGGGGTCGGGGGCTACACCTTC.

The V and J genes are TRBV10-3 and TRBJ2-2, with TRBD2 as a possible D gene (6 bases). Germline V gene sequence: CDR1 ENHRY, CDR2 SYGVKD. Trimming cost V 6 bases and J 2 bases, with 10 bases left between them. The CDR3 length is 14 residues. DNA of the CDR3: TGTGCCATCAGGGCCGGGGGAAACACCGGGGAGCTGTTTTTT. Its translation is CAIRAGGNTGELFF.

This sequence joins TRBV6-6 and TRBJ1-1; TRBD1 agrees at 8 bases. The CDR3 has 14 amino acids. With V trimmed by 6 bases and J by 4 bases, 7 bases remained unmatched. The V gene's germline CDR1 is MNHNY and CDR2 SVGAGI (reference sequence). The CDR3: CASSQGARLTEAFF. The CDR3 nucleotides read TGTGCCAGCAGCCAGGGGGCGCGACTCACTGAAGCTTTCTTT.

The CDR3 DNA is TGCGCCAGCAGTGAGGGGCATCCGAGCAATCAGCCCCAGCATTTT. Amino acid sequence: CASSEGHPSNQPQHF. This chain links TRBV10-2 with TRBJ1-5, with no clear D. From germline, CDR1 is WSHSY and CDR2 SAAADI. This CDR3 contains 15 residues. V dropped 2 bases and J dropped 1 base, with 9 bases sitting between them.

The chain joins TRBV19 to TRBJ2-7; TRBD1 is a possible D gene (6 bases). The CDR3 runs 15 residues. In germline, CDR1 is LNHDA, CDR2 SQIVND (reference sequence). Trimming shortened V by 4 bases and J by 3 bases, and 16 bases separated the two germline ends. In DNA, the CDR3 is TGTGCCAGTAGTAGATTTGGGGGCAGGGACTACGAGCAGTACTTC. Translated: CASSRFGGRDYEQYF.

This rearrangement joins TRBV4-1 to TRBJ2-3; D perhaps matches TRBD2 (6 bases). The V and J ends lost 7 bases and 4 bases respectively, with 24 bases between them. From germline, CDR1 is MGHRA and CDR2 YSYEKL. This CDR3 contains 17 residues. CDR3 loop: CASNPLGGRERADTQYF. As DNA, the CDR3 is TGCGCCAGCAACCCCCTCGGCGGGCGGGAAAGGGCAGATACGCAGTATTTT.

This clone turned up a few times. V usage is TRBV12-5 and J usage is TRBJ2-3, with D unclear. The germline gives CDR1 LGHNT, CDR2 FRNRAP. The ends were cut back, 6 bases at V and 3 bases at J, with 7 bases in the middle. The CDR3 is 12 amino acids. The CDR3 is CASGLRTDTQYF. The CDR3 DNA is TGTGCTAGTGGCCTCAGGACAGATACGCAGTATTTT.

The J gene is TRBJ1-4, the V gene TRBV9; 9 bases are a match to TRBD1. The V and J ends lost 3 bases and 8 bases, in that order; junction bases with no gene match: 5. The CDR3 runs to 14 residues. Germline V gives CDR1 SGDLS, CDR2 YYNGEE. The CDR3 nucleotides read TGTGCCAGCAGCGCCGGGACAGGGAGGGAAAAACTGTTTTTT. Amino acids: CASSAGTGREKLFF.

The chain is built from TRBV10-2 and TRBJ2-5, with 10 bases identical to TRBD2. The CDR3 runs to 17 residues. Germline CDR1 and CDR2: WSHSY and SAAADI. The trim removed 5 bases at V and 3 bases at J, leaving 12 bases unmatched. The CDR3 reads CASSLRPLAGGKETQYF. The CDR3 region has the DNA TGCGCCAGCAGTTTACGACCATTAGCGGGGGGTAAAGAGACCCAGTACTTC.

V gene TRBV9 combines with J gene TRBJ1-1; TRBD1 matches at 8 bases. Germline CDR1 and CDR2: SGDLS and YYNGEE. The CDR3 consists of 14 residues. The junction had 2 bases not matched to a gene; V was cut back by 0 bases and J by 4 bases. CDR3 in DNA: TGTGCCAGCAGCGTAGCAGGGGGCTTCACTGAAGCTTTCTTT. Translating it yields CASSVAGGFTEAFF.

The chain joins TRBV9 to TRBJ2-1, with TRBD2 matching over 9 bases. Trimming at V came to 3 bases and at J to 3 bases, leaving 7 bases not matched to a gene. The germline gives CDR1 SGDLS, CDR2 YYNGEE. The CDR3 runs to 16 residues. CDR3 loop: CASSALSGSDYNEQFF. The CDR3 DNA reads TGTGCCAGCAGCGCGCTTAGCGGGAGTGACTACAATGAGCAGTTCTTC.